The subject of this entry is one T cell receptor (beta chain). The data stem from a study of blood T cell repertoires in COVID-19. As originally analysed: Amplification of reference gene primers was used by the study to estimate nucleated cell counts. Generated by immunoSEQ multiplex PCR, the TCRdb table keeps only in-frame clones and is missing some. That table is the source of V, J and clone size, and D and trimming were worked out from the DNA. Here the sample spans roughly 300,000 clones, less than 85% being singletons. Participant reports of clinical history set cohort assignment. The recovered donors of Cohort 3 showed two negative PCRs, clearance, or symptom resolution. J lost 6 bases, V lost 0 bases, and 10 bases had no gene match. The germline V gene encodes CDR1 MNHEY and CDR2 SVGAGI. The CDR3 covers 16 residues.

Sequences were obtained from PBMCs or T cells enriched from blood (not recorded which). The sequence derives from a woman aged 45-65 years who had recovered from COVID-19. The V gene is TRBV6-5, the J gene TRBJ2-7; 8 bases map to TRBD2. The CDR3 loop is CASSYSPGGPYAEQYF. The DNA for the CDR3 is TGTGCCAGCAGTTACTCACCGGGAGGGCCTTACGCCGAGCAGTACTTC.